This T cell receptor beta chain was captured in a study of control samples from healthy donors and cancer patients. With regard to this clone: In the same sample, other DNA sequences code for this CDR3.

This CDR3 spans 13 amino acids. Looked up from germline, CDR1 is KGHSH and CDR2 is LQKENI. J lost 5 bases, V lost 6 bases, and 5 bases had no gene match. Sequenced by immunoSEQ multiplex PCR; TCRdb stores in-frame clones only, minus some. Of some 130,000 clones detected, about 90% appear once; the ten largest clones hold about 2.2%. Sequencing was done on a sample of blood. The source is a woman between 45 and 60 years old in good health. The chain recombines TRBV18 with TRBJ2-5; TRBD2 matches 8 bases. The CDR3, as DNA: TGTGCCAGCTCGCCGGGACTAGGGGAGACCCAGTACTTC. It encodes CASSPGLGETQYF.